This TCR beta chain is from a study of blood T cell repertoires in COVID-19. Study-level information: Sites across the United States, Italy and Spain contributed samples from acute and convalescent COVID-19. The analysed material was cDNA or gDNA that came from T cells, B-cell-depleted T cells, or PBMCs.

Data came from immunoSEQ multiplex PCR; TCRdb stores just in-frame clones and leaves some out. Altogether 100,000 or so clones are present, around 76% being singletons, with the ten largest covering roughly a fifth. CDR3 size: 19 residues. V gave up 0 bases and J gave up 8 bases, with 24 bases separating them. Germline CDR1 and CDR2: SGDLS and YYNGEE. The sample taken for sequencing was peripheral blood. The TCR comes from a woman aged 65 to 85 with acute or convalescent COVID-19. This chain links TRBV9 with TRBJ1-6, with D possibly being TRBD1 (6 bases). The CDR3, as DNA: TGTGCCAGCAGCGTAGACCATATCCACAGGGTTTCTAGGGATTCACCCCTCCACTTT. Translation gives CASSVDHIHRVSRDSPLHF.